This TCR beta chain was captured by sequencing in a study of identical twins. This clonotype appeared a few times. Its antigen is undetermined. Each CDR3 protein is one row after TCRdb ran MiXCR on the 5' RACE reads. Of about 520,000 distinct CDR3 sequences listed, around 20% are singletons. Findings and limits, study-wide: Memory repertoires showed no such pattern, whereas abundant cord blood beta clonotypes carried fewer insertions.

The data were also submitted as part of a second study, on T cells expressing NK-cell markers. That work states: Sequenced donors, eight in total, included seven who were HCMV-seropositive and one who was seronegative.

The TCR comes from a woman under 30 in good health. Material for sequencing was CD4+ T cells sorted from blood.

In DNA, the CDR3 is TGTGCCAGCAGCTCGAGGGGCGGGAGGGACGGCAATGAGCAGTTCTTC. Protein product: CASSSRGGRDGNEQFF. The chain carries TRBV7-7 and TRBJ2-1; 9 nucleotides agree with TRBD2. V was clipped by 4 bases and J by 6 bases; unmatched bases: 10. This CDR3 is built from 16 residues. Germline V gene sequence: CDR1 SSHAT, CDR2 FNYEAQ (reference sequence).